A single sample gave rise to the 12 T cell receptor beta chains below, sequenced in a study of CD8 T cells in Susac syndrome. Random hexamers were used to reverse transcribe an amount of roughly 0.45 to 1 ug RNA. TCRdb ran MiXCR on the immunoSEQ multiplex PCR reads and lists one entry per CDR3 protein. Of some 99,000 distinct CDR3 sequences listed, around 94% were seen once; the top ten hold about 0.3%. The sequenced sample was CD4+ T cells from PBMCs. Receptors were obtained from a human donor with Susac syndrome.

The V and J genes are TRBV7-2 and TRBJ1-2, with D uncertain. The length of the CDR3 is 13 residues. From germline, CDR1 is SGHTA and CDR2 FQGNSA. The ends were cut back, 1 base at V and 8 bases at J, with 11 bases in the middle. CDR3 nucleotide sequence: TGTGCCAGCAGCTTAGTGGAGGGTCGCGGCTACACCTTC. It codes for CASSLVEGRGYTF.

J is TRBJ2-5 and V is TRBV5-4, with 7 bases aligning to TRBD1. CDR1 is SGHNT and CDR2 is YYREEE in the germline V gene (reference sequence). CDR3 length: 14 amino acids. After removal of 3 bases from V and 4 bases from J, the junction contained 6 bases not matched to a gene. The DNA of the CDR3 is TGTGCCAGCAGCTCGTTGACAGGGAGAGAGACCCAGTACTTC. Translation: CASSSLTGRETQYF.

V is TRBV25-1 and J is TRBJ2-7; possibly TRBD1 for D (6 bases). The CDR3 sequence is 14 residues long. In germline, CDR1 is MGHDK, CDR2 SYGVNS. The V end lost 6 bases, the J end lost 3 bases, and 15 bases lay between the germline ends. The CDR3 DNA reads as TGTGCCAGCAGCACAGGGAGTACCCTCTACGAGCAGTACTTC. Its translation is CASSTGSTLYEQYF.

The sample holds a few counts of this clonotype. The chain carries TRBV20-1 and TRBJ1-2; 7 nucleotides match TRBD1. Trimming cost V 5 bases and J 2 bases; bases outside gene matches: 5. The CDR3 runs to 13 residues. The germline gives CDR1 DFQATT, CDR2 SNEGSKA (reference sequence). CDR3 protein: CSAWTGGNYGYTF. The CDR3 region has the DNA TGCAGTGCTTGGACAGGTGGGAACTATGGCTACACCTTC.

V is TRBV29-1 and J is TRBJ1-5; 8 positions agree with TRBD1. This CDR3 is built from 13 residues. V dropped 4 bases and J dropped 7; count of bases not matched to a gene: 6. The germline V gene encodes CDR1 SQVTM and CDR2 ANQGSEA. The CDR3 loop reads CSVADRVGQPQHF. CDR3 DNA: TGCAGCGTTGCGGACAGGGTTGGCCAGCCCCAGCATTTT.

The chain recombines TRBV18 with TRBJ2-5; D is ambiguous. Deletions cut 2 bases from V and 5 bases from J, with 15 bases between. The V gene's germline CDR1 is KGHSH and CDR2 LQKENI. This CDR3 comprises 15 residues. Here the CDR3 DNA reads TGTGCCAGCTCACCAGTGGCAGACGGTCCGGAGACCCAGTACTTC. Translating it yields CASSPVADGPETQYF.

The gene calls are TRBV6-5 and TRBJ2-3; D may correspond to TRBD1 or TRBD2 (8 bases each). V dropped 4 bases and J dropped 1 base, with 18 bases sitting between them. The germline gives CDR1 MNHEY, CDR2 SVGAGI. The CDR3 is 17 amino acids. CDR3 coding DNA: TGTGCCAGCAGTTCGCCGGGGGGGACAGGTCGCACAGATACGCAGTATTTT. It yields the protein CASSSPGGTGRTDTQYF.

The V and J genes are TRBV12-3 or TRBV12-4 and TRBJ1-1, with unresolved D. V lost 5 bases to trimming and J lost 10 bases, with 11 bases between them. The CDR3 loop spans 11 amino acids. The CDR3 DNA is TGTGCCAGCAGTCCTCAAGTCCTAGCTTTCTTT. It specifies CASSPQVLAFF.

This clonotype appeared once. V gene TRBV15 combines with J gene TRBJ2-3; 7 bases agree with TRBD1. V was pared by 7 bases and J by 4 bases, with 5 bases of the junction left unmatched. CDR1 LNHNV and CDR2 YYDKDF come from the germline V gene (reference sequence). The CDR3 consists of 13 residues. CDR3 nucleotide sequence: TGTGCCACCACAGCTCAGGGGGCAGATACGCAGTATTTT. This encodes CATTAQGADTQYF.

The chain uses TRBV29-1 and TRBJ2-1, with 7 nucleotides matching TRBD1. The V gene end was trimmed by 7 bases and the J gene end by 6 bases; junction bases not matched to a gene: 6. This CDR3 spans 12 amino acids. Germline V CDR1 and CDR2: SQVTM, ANQGSEA. The CDR3 here is CSGRQGGNEQFF. The CDR3 region has the DNA TGCAGCGGCCGACAGGGCGGCAATGAGCAGTTCTTC.

The V call is TRBV7-2, the J call TRBJ2-1, with 9 bases lining up with TRBD2. Germline lookup yields CDR1 SGHTA and CDR2 FQGNSA. Trimming took 3 bases from V and 3 from J; bases not matched to a gene: 6. The CDR3 covers 16 residues. In nucleotides, the CDR3 is TGTGCCAGCAGCTTCGATAGCGGGGGCCACTACAATGAGCAGTTCTTC. This sequence encodes CASSFDSGGHYNEQFF.

The chain uses TRBV5-1 and TRBJ1-1; D is uncertain. This CDR3 is 15 amino acids long. Trimming cost V 0 bases and J 4 bases, with 13 bases left between them. Germline assignment: CDR1 SGHRS and CDR2 YFSETQ. The CDR3 DNA follows: TGCGCCAGCAGCTTGGACATGATCGGTGTCACTGAAGCTTTCTTT. Translation gives CASSLDMIGVTEAFF.